The clone carrying this T cell receptor beta chain is deemed medium-sized. Its antigen remains unknown. This record belongs to a study of spatial heterogeneity in lung cancer. Broader study findings: Tumor mutation counts were tracked by expanded intratumoral alpha and beta TCR counts.

Specified time point: sample taken at primary tumor resection. The CDR3 is 14 amino acids. V dropped 5 bases and J dropped 7 bases, with 17 bases sitting between them. Germline assignment: CDR1 MNHEY and CDR2 SVGEGT. MiXCR, run by TCRdb on the 5' RACE reads, gives a single entry per CDR3 protein. The sample lists more than 20,000 distinct CDR3 sequences, approximately 15% occurring once. The sample in question was lung tumor tissue, obtained at surgery. V and J are TRBV6-2 or TRBV6-3 and TRBJ1-1; the D gene is possibly TRBD1 (5 bases). The TCR was taken from a female donor with early-stage non-small cell lung cancer. The CDR3 is CASSRDSGNGEAFF. In nucleotides, the CDR3 is TGTGCCAGCAGTCGGGACTCGGGGAACGGTGAAGCTTTCTTT.